This TCR beta chain was identified in a study of tumor and adjacent non-tumor tissue in lung cancer. Across the whole study: Stage I to III disease affected roughly ten men and 4 or 5 women aged about 30 to 85.

As for this clonotype: The junction does not match germline at one end; this may be a read error.

Three rounds of nested PCR, following a modified ARM-PCR protocol, produced the TCRbeta library. TCRdb reanalysed the multiplex PCR reads using MiXCR and keeps one entry per CDR3 protein. The profile covers around 70,000 distinct CDR3 sequences, with almost 60% appearing a single time and just over 20% taken by the ten largest. The CDR3 sequence is 17 residues long. The V gene's germline CDR1 is SGHVS and CDR2 FQNEAQ. The template was RNA from unsorted bulk tissue. Chemotherapy-naive patients with new lung cancer underwent thoracic surgery in China, August–November 2014. The sequence was obtained from a man between 45 and 60 years old with non-small cell lung cancer. V and J are TRBV7-8 and TRBJ2-2, with 12 nucleotides matching TRBD1. Sequencing was performed on lung tumor tissue. The CDR3 reads CASNLTGTGGFTGELFF. DNA of the CDR3: TGTGCCAGCAACTTAACCGGGACAGGGGGCTTTACCGGGGAGCTGTTTTTT.